A single sample gave rise to the 21 T cell receptor beta chains below, sequenced in a study of T cell repertoires in cytomegalovirus infection (dated by TCRdb to about 2019). TCRdb lists the instrument as Illumina HiSeq 1500. TCRdb took the public reads, trimmed them with fastp at Q25, ran MiXCR for clone calling and kept in-frame beta chains. Each CDR3 protein appears once, grouped with its most common genes and DNA. The sample table contains around 900,000 distinct CDR3 sequences; only one count was recorded for approximately 33% of them. The top ten clones comprise roughly 12% of the sample. Their specific antigens are unknown. This specimen's treatment or condition label, per the study, means: in vitro stimulation with specific CMV peptide epitopes to enrich CMV-specific T cells. The specimen was cultured CD8+ T cells from PBMCs, collected from culture after CMV antigen stimulation. The receptors were gathered from a human donor in good health (CMV status not recorded). Some clones in this sample may be carry-over from other donors' samples.

The rearrangement links TRBV14 to TRBJ2-1, with 9 bases fitting TRBD2. V was pared by 4 bases and J by 2 bases, with 3 bases of the junction left unmatched. Germline-derived CDR1 and CDR2 are SGHDN and FVKESK. The CDR3 has 15 residues. The CDR3 DNA follows: TGTGCCAGCAGCCCCCGACTAGCGGCCTACAATGAGCAGTTCTTC. Protein product: CASSPRLAAYNEQFF. Complete variable domain (other parts from reference TRBV14 and TRBJ2-1): EAGVTQFPSHSVIEKGQTVTLRCDPISGHDNLYWYRRVMGKEIKFLLHFVKESKQDESGMPNNRFLAERTGGTYSTLKVQPAELEDSGVYFCASSPRLAAYNEQFFGPGTRLTVL.

This clonotype showed up just once. This chain uses TRBV2 with TRBJ1-1, with 7 bases lining up with TRBD1. The CDR3 runs to 15 residues. The J segment lost 0 bases and the V segment lost 9 bases, leaving 10 bases of the junction unmatched. Germline assignment: CDR1 SNHLY and CDR2 FYNNEI. Here the CDR3 reads CARLLGQLLNTEAFF. CDR3 DNA: TGTGCCAGATTGTTGGGACAGCTCCTGAACACTGAAGCTTTCTTT.

This clonotype turned up a few times. V gene TRBV7-2 combines with J gene TRBJ2-3, with D perhaps assigned TRBD1 or TRBD2 (5 bases each). The ends were cut back, 5 bases at V and 1 base at J, with 13 bases in the middle. This CDR3 has 15 residues. Germline CDR1 is SGHTA and CDR2 is FQGNSA. CDR3 sequence (DNA): TGTGCCAGCAGCCGGGACGCCACCCGCACAGATACGCAGTATTTT. It yields the protein CASSRDATRTDTQYF.

The V gene is TRBV4-1, the J gene TRBJ2-1; maybe TRBD2 (5 bases). This CDR3 is built from 14 residues. V was pared by 2 bases and J by 10 bases, with 15 bases between. Germline-derived CDR1 and CDR2 are MGHRA and YSYEKL. The CDR3 reads CASSQSSNGLEQFF. The CDR3 DNA follows: TGCGCCAGCAGCCAATCCTCCAACGGACTGGAGCAGTTCTTC.

The V call is TRBV28, the J call TRBJ2-1; no clear D gene. Germline CDR1 is MDHEN and CDR2 is SYDVKM. The CDR3 totals 13 residues. V gave up 6 bases and J gave up 7 bases, with 13 bases separating them. This chain's CDR3 is CASSLRRVNEQFF. The CDR3 nucleotides read TGTGCCAGCAGCCTCCGTAGGGTTAATGAGCAGTTCTTC. Combining the CDR3 with reference TRBV28 and TRBJ2-1 gives the whole variable domain DVKVTQSSRYLVKRTGEKVFLECVQDMDHENMFWYRQDPGLGLRLIYFSYDVKMKEKGDIPEGYSVSREKKERFSLILESASTNQTSMYLCASSLRRVNEQFFGPGTRLTVL.

This clonotype was recorded only once. This sequence joins TRBV5-1 and TRBJ1-1; D perhaps matches TRBD1 (5 bases). V was shortened by 4 bases and J by 0 bases, with 16 bases between the two germline ends. Germline V lookup: CDR1 SGHRS, CDR2 YFSETQ. This CDR3 comprises 16 residues. CDR3 bases: TGCGCCAGCAGCCAGACTCGGGGGGTTATGAACACTGAAGCTTTCTTT. As protein: CASSQTRGVMNTEAFF.

A note on this clonotype: One junction end does not reproduce the germline sequence, and a read error may be involved. The chain combines TRBV7-3 with TRBJ1-2; no clear D. The CDR3 spans 13 residues. Germline CDR1 and CDR2: SGHTA and FQGTGA. The CDR3 region has the DNA TGTGCCAGCACCTTAACACAGAACTATGGCTACACCTTC. This gives the protein CASTLTQNYGYTF.

This clonotype was observed a few times. The chain links TRBV28 to TRBJ1-6, with a tentative D call TRBD1 (6 bases). Germline assignment: CDR1 MDHEN and CDR2 SYDVKM. V was pared by 3 bases and J by 8 bases, with 14 bases between. CDR3 length: 15 amino acids. The CDR3 region is CASSFGVTGDSPLHF. As DNA, the CDR3 is TGTGCCAGCAGTTTTGGGGTGACAGGCGATTCACCCCTCCACTTT.

As for this clonotype: The junction departs from germline at one end; a sequencing error may be responsible. The chain combines TRBV7-3 with TRBJ2-1; D may correspond to TRBD1 or TRBD2 (6 bases each). CDR1 and CDR2 from the germline V gene are SGHTA and FQGTGA. The CDR3 is 15 amino acids. The CDR3, as DNA: TGTGCCAGCAGCCCCCCGGGGCCGGGGGACAATGAGCAGTCCTTC. Amino acids: CASSPPGPGDNEQSF.

A remark on this clonotype: One end of the junction is discordant with germline, which a read error may explain. This chain's CDR3 is CANSQGDRAQETQYF. CDR3 in DNA: TGTGCCAACAGTCAGGGGGACAGGGCACAAGAGACCCAGTACTTC. This chain connects TRBV27 to TRBJ2-5; 9 bases agree with TRBD1. CDR1 is MNHEY and CDR2 is SMNVEV in the germline V gene (reference sequence). The CDR3 is 15 residues long.

This clonotype occurred a few times. The rearrangement uses TRBV6-6 and TRBJ2-7, with unresolved D. Germline V gene lookup returns CDR1 MNHNY and CDR2 SVGAGI (reference sequence). Trimming removed 5 bases at V and 1 base at J, with 12 bases between. The CDR3 extends over 14 amino acids. The CDR3 protein is CASSPNKRSYEQYV. The DNA of the CDR3 is TGTGCCAGCAGTCCCAATAAGAGGTCCTACGAGCAGTACGTC.

The chain uses TRBV6-2 or TRBV6-3 and TRBJ1-2, with D possibly being TRBD1 (5 bases). Germline V gene lookup returns CDR1 MNHEY and CDR2 SVGEGT. The CDR3 extends over 14 amino acids. V lost 0 bases, J lost 4 bases, and 9 bases lay in between. CDR3 protein: CASSYSLDSYGYTF. The CDR3 DNA follows: TGTGCCAGCAGTTACTCTTTAGACAGCTATGGCTACACCTTC.

A few counts support this clonotype. The chain joins TRBV27 to TRBJ2-2, with TRBD1 matching 8 bases. V lost 2 bases to trimming and J lost 1 base; unmatched junction nucleotides: 6. Germline CDR1 reads MNHEY; CDR2 reads SMNVEV (reference sequence). The CDR3 runs 17 residues. The CDR3 here is CASSLSRGRLNTGELFF. CDR3 nucleotides: TGTGCCAGCAGTTTAAGCAGGGGGCGTCTGAACACCGGGGAGCTGTTTTTT.

J is TRBJ2-7 and V is TRBV5-6, with 10 bases fitting TRBD1. V gave up 6 bases and J gave up 2 bases; unmatched junction bases: 5. Germline lookup yields CDR1 SGHDT and CDR2 YYEEEE. The CDR3 covers 14 residues. The CDR3, as DNA: TGTGCCAGCAACTACGGGACAGGGGCCTACGAGCAGTACGTC. It is translated as CASNYGTGAYEQYV.

In its sample, this clonotype was seen many times. The chain employs TRBV4-3 and TRBJ2-6; no clear D gene. This CDR3 is 16 amino acids long. The germline V and J ends were trimmed by 0 bases and 2 bases, with 8 bases remaining between them. CDR1 and CDR2 from the germline V gene are LGHNA and YSLEER. This CDR3 is CASSQDMTTGANVLTF. DNA of the CDR3: TGCGCCAGCAGCCAAGATATGACAACTGGGGCCAACGTCCTGACTTTC.

With respect to this clonotype: This may stem from a read error, because a much larger clone lies one nucleotide away. The V and J genes are TRBV7-6 and TRBJ2-1; no clear D. Germline V gene data show CDR1 as SGHVS and CDR2 as FNYEAQ. V lost 5 bases and J 9 bases, leaving 14 bases between the germline ends. The CDR3 spans 13 residues. The CDR3 nucleotides read TGTGCCAGCAGCCGCCTCGAGCTCAGTGAGCAGTTCTTC. Amino acids: CASSRLELSEQFF. Full variable domain (remainder filled in from reference TRBV7-6 and TRBJ2-1): GAGVSQSPRYKVTKRGQDVALRCDPISGHVSLYWYRQALGQGPEFLTYFNYEAQQDKSGLPNDRFSAERPEGSISTLTIQRTEQRDSAMYRCASSRLELSEQFFGPGTRLTVL.

This clonotype was found a few times. The gene calls are TRBV7-9 and TRBJ2-1; TRBD2 matches 9 bases. This CDR3 has 13 amino acids. Trimming removed 11 bases from V and 7 bases from J; junction bases left unmatched: 9. Per germline, CDR1 SEHNR and CDR2 FQNEAQ (reference sequence). The CDR3 sequence is CAWTAGGFNEQFF. CDR3 sequence (DNA): TGTGCCTGGACCGCGGGGGGGTTTAATGAGCAGTTCTTC. The complete variable domain, with remaining parts taken from reference TRBV7-9 and TRBJ2-1, reads DTGVSQNPRHKITKRGQNVTFRCDPISEHNRLYWYRQTLGQGPEFLTYFQNEAQLEKSRLLSDRFSAERPKGSFSTLEIQRTEQGDSAMYLCAWTAGGFNEQFFGPGTRLTVL.

This clonotype has only a few counts. The genes are TRBV6-2 or TRBV6-3 and TRBJ1-1, with TRBD1 matching 7 bases. Germline lookup yields CDR1 MNHEY and CDR2 SVGEGT. The length of the CDR3 is 17 residues. V lost 2 bases to trimming and J lost 0 bases; unmatched junction nucleotides: 9. The CDR3 DNA sequence: TGTGCCAGCAGTTACCCCCGGGACAGACCCATGAACACTGAAGCTTTCTTT. The encoded protein is CASSYPRDRPMNTEAFF.

For this clonotype: At one end, the junction sequence differs from germline, possibly due to a read error. The rearrangement joins TRBV7-8 to TRBJ1-1, with a tentative D call TRBD1 (5 bases). This CDR3 spans 13 amino acids. Germline V gene data show CDR1 as SGHVS and CDR2 as FQNEAQ. DNA for the CDR3: TGTACCAGTTCCCCGGGGCCAAACACTGAAGCTTTCTTT. It encodes CTSSPGPNTEAFF.

In its sample, this clonotype was seen many times. The chain is built from TRBV19 and TRBJ2-2, with 7 bases fitting TRBD2. V shed 3 bases, J shed 1 base, and the junction held 2 bases outside the gene matches. There are 15 residues in the CDR3. CDR1 LNHDA and CDR2 SQIVND come from the germline V gene (reference sequence). The CDR3 region has the DNA TGTGCCAGTAGTATTTCTAGCGGGAACACCGGGGAGCTGTTTTTT. Translated: CASSISSGNTGELFF.

The CDR3 protein is CATSPLFDGQNTGELFF. The CDR3 DNA reads as TGTGCCACCAGTCCCCTTTTCGACGGCCAAAACACCGGGGAGCTGTTTTTT. This rearrangement joins TRBV24-1 to TRBJ2-2, with unresolved D. This CDR3 is built from 17 residues. V lost 6 bases, J lost 2 bases, and 18 bases lay in between. The germline CDR1 and CDR2 sequences are KGHDR and SFDVKD.